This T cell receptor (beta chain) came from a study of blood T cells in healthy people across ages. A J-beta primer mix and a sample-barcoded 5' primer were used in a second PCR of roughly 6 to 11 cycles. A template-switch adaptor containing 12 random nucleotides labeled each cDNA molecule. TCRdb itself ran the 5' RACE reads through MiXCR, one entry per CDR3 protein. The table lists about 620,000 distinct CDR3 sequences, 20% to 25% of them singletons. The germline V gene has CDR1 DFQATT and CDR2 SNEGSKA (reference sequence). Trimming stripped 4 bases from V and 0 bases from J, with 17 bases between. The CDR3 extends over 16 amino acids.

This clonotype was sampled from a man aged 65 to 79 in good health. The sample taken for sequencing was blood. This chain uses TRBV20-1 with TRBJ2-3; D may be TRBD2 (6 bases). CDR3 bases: TGCAGTGCTATCCTGACTAGTCGTCCTAGCACAGATACGCAGTATTTT. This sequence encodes CSAILTSRPSTDTQYF.